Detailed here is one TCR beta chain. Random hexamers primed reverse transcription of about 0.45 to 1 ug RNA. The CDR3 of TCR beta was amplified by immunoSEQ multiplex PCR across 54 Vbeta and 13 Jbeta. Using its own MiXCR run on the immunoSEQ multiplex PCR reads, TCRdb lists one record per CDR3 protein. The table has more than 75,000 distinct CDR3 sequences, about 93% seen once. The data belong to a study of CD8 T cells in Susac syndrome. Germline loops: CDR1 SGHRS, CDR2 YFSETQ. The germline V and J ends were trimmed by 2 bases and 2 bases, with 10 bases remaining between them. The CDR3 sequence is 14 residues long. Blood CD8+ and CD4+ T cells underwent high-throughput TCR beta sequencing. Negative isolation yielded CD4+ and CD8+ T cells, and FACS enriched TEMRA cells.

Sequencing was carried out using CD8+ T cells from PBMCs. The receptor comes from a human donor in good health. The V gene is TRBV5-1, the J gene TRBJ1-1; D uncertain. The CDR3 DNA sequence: TGCGCCAGCAGCTTCCCCGGCAGTAACACTGAAGCTTTCTTT. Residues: CASSFPGSNTEAFF.